The clone carrying this T cell receptor (beta chain) was recorded once. Each Susac syndrome patient had definite or probable disease by recently defined criteria. This record belongs to a study of CD8 T cells in Susac syndrome. Reverse transcription of roughly 0.5 to 1 ug RNA was carried out with random hexamers. MiXCR was run by TCRdb on the immunoSEQ multiplex PCR reads, yielding one entry per CDR3 protein. The sample holds roughly 80,000 distinct CDR3 sequences, approximately 94% seen once. Germline V gene data show CDR1 as SGDLS and CDR2 as YYNGEE. V lost 3 bases, J lost 1 base, and 19 bases lay in between. CDR3 size: 17 residues.

Material for sequencing was CD8+ T cells from PBMCs. The sequence came from a human donor with Susac syndrome. This sequence joins TRBV9 and TRBJ1-1; D remains ambiguous. In nucleotides, the CDR3 is TGTGCCAGCAGCGAATCGGACGGACTCCTATGGAACACTGAAGCTTTCTTT. This codes for CASSESDGLLWNTEAFF.